This T cell receptor (beta chain) originates from a study of cytomegalovirus exposure and HLA in healthy donors. Study context: Membership in the Caucasian-associated ancestry cluster was found for about 80% of approximately 380 genotyped donors. Study findings and constraints: For TCR beta chains, V- and J-gene trimming was later linked to a missense DCLRE1C variant. A later analysis found TCR association rates differed by HLA locus, highest for DRB1 and lowest for HLA-C.

The PCR had 60 Vbeta and 13 Jbeta primers. Produced via immunoSEQ multiplex PCR; TCRdb's table is partial and in-frame only. The sample lists under 170,000 clones, about 64% occurring once. The CDR3 contains 15 residues. Looked up from germline, CDR1 is SGHTA and CDR2 is FQGNSA. Trimming removed 5 bases from V and 4 bases from J; junction bases left unmatched: 9. Concerning this clone itself: Its antigen is unidentified.

This TCR derives from a woman in her sixties or seventies in good health and CMV-seropositive. This chain joins TRBV7-2 and TRBJ1-2; 8 bases match TRBD1. What was sequenced was PBMCs. The CDR3 reads CASSRDRGQGYGYTF. The CDR3 nucleotides are TGTGCCAGCAGCCGGGACCGAGGACAGGGCTATGGCTACACCTTC.